What follows are 25 T cell receptor beta chains derived from one specimen sequenced in a study of identifying expanded T cells in peripheral blood. Sequencing used immunoSEQ multiplex PCR; TCRdb keeps in-frame clones, though not all of them. The sample yields about 100,000 clones, around 90% seen once. The sequenced material came from blood. The receptors were sampled from a person aged 18-69 years in good health.

The chain uses TRBV11-2 and TRBJ2-1, with TRBD2 matching 10 bases. The V segment lost 1 base and the J segment 1 base; nucleotides outside the gene matches: 4. The CDR3 runs 17 residues. Germline CDR1 reads SGHAT; CDR2 reads FQNNGV. The CDR3 region has the DNA TGTGCCAGCAGCTTAGGCGTTAGCGGGAGGTCCTACAATGAGCAGTTCTTC. Translating it yields CASSLGVSGRSYNEQFF.

The table lists this clone with a count of one. This rearrangement joins TRBV10-3 to TRBJ2-2; tentative D call: TRBD2 (5 bases). V gave up 3 bases and J gave up 5 bases, with 10 bases separating them. The CDR3 is 14 amino acids. Germline lookup yields CDR1 ENHRY and CDR2 SYGVKD. The DNA of the CDR3 is TGTGCCATCAGTGATGCCCCGGGGACCGGGGAGCTGTTTTTT. As protein: CAISDAPGTGELFF.

V is TRBV9 and J is TRBJ1-2, with D perhaps TRBD1 (6 bases). This CDR3 is 15 amino acids long. Germline V gene lookup returns CDR1 SGDLS and CDR2 YYNGEE. V gave up 0 bases and J gave up 7 bases, with 16 bases separating them. CDR3 sequence: CASSVGTDPTSGYTF. The DNA of the CDR3 is TGTGCCAGCAGCGTAGGGACAGACCCGACGAGTGGCTACACCTTC.

This chain uses TRBV6-4 with TRBJ2-6; D not resolved. This CDR3 region has 15 residues. Trimming took off 2 bases at V and 2 bases at J, with 7 bases between the two ends. Germline V gene data show CDR1 as MRHNA and CDR2 as SNTAGT. The CDR3 coding sequence is TGTGCCAGCAGTGACGGAACGCCTGGGGCCAACGTCCTGACTTTC. Amino acids: CASSDGTPGANVLTF.

The J gene is TRBJ1-1, the V gene TRBV19; D ambiguous. CDR1 is LNHDA, CDR2 SQIVND, per germline (reference sequence). The CDR3 runs 14 residues. V shed 7 bases and J shed 3 bases, with 15 bases lying between them. DNA of the CDR3: TGTGCCAGTACCCCGTCCTATGGGGACACTGAAGCTTTCTTT. This translates into CASTPSYGDTEAFF.

This clone showed up just a few times. The rearrangement joins TRBV9 to TRBJ1-3; D gene uncertain. The CDR3 consists of 15 residues. Trimming shortened V by 4 bases and J by 0 bases, and 11 bases separated the two germline ends. CDR1 is SGDLS and CDR2 is YYNGEE in the germline V gene. DNA for the CDR3: TGTGCCAGCAGCCCCTACAGTTCCTCTGGAAACACCATATATTTT. This translates into CASSPYSSSGNTIYF.

This sequence joins TRBV11-2 and TRBJ2-1; 9 bases map to TRBD2. The germline gives CDR1 SGHAT, CDR2 FQNNGV. The CDR3 runs to 16 residues. The junction had 4 bases not matched to a gene; V was cut back by 0 bases and J by 4 bases. The CDR3 DNA follows: TGTGCCAGCAGCTTAGAATGGGCGGGGGGGTACAATGAGCAGTTCTTC. It encodes CASSLEWAGGYNEQFF. The full variable domain, rest sourced from reference TRBV11-2 and TRBJ2-1, is EAGVAQSPRYKIIEKRQSVAFWCNPISGHATLYWYQQILGQGPKLLIQFQNNGVVDDSQLPKDRFSAERLKGVDSTLKIQPAKLEDSAVYLCASSLEWAGGYNEQFFGPGTRLTVL.

The chain uses TRBV6-6 and TRBJ1-2; D ambiguous. Per the germline V gene, CDR1 is MNHNY and CDR2 is SVGAGI (reference sequence). V lost 7 bases to trimming and J lost 8 bases, with 17 bases between them. The CDR3 is 13 residues long. CDR3 loop: CASNLAAQEGYTF. The CDR3 DNA reads TGTGCCAGCAACTTGGCAGCCCAGGAGGGCTACACCTTC.

The genes are TRBV7-2 and TRBJ1-3; D is possibly TRBD1 (6 bases). This CDR3 has 14 amino acids. V lost 5 bases to trimming and J lost 0 bases, with 8 bases between them. Germline V gene lookup returns CDR1 SGHTA and CDR2 FQGNSA. The CDR3 here is CASSTDSSGNTIYF. CDR3 nucleotide sequence: TGTGCCAGCAGCACGGACAGCTCTGGAAACACCATATATTTT.

In this sample, this clone turned up once. V gene TRBV5-1 combines with J gene TRBJ2-1; D is uncertain. V was trimmed by 1 base and J by 0 bases, leaving 8 bases between them. The CDR3 length is 15 residues. The V gene's germline CDR1 is SGHRS and CDR2 YFSETQ. The CDR3 reads CASSLTPSSYNEQFF. CDR3 nucleotides: TGCGCCAGCAGCTTGACACCGAGCTCCTACAATGAGCAGTTCTTC.

The V gene is TRBV10-3, the J gene TRBJ1-1; 7 nucleotides agree with TRBD1. CDR1 and CDR2 from the germline V gene are ENHRY and SYGVKD. J was trimmed by 3 bases and V by 7 bases; bases with no gene match: 2. The CDR3 has 12 amino acids. CDR3 loop: CAIKGTDTEAFF. Written as DNA, the CDR3 is TGTGCCATCAAGGGGACAGACACTGAAGCTTTCTTT.

In this sample, this clone turned up a few times. The chain joins TRBV2 to TRBJ2-5; D uncertain. V shed 7 bases and J shed 3 bases, with 9 bases lying between them. CDR1 and CDR2 from the germline V gene are SNHLY and FYNNEI. The CDR3 runs to 12 residues. CDR3 protein: CASMGSEETQYF. The DNA for the CDR3 is TGTGCCAGCATGGGCAGTGAAGAGACCCAGTACTTC.

The V call is TRBV9, the J call TRBJ2-5; 15 bases agree with TRBD2. This CDR3 is 19 amino acids long. Germline assignment: CDR1 SGDLS and CDR2 YYNGEE. Trimming removed 4 bases from V and 5 bases from J; junction bases left unmatched: 15. The CDR3 bases are TGTGCCAGCAGCCCAGGTGGAGGACTAGCGGGAGGGTGGCTGGAGACCCAGTACTTC. It is translated as CASSPGGGLAGGWLETQYF.

CDR3 region: CASSDTLQSPYGYTF. CDR3 sequence (DNA): TGTGCCAGCAGTGATACCCTACAGAGCCCATATGGCTACACCTTC. The chain recombines TRBV25-1 with TRBJ1-2; D is unclear. The germline CDR1 and CDR2 sequences are MGHDK and SYGVNS. The CDR3 extends over 15 amino acids. Trimming cost V 3 bases and J 5 bases, with 16 bases left between them.

The gene calls are TRBV28 and TRBJ2-1; 10 positions match TRBD2. The V segment lost 8 bases and the J segment 6 bases; nucleotides outside the gene matches: 7. Germline loops: CDR1 MDHEN, CDR2 SYDVKM. The CDR3 is 14 amino acids. As DNA, the CDR3 is TGTGCCAGCGCCCCTAGCGGGAGAGTCAATGAGCAGTTCTTC. This sequence encodes CASAPSGRVNEQFF.

The J gene is TRBJ1-5, the V gene TRBV10-1; weak D call: TRBD1 (5 bases). The CDR3 runs 17 residues. Germline values: CDR1 WNHNN, CDR2 SYGVQD (reference sequence). The V gene lost 4 bases and the J gene lost 3 bases, with 19 bases spanning the gap. The CDR3 DNA reads as TGCGCCAGCAGTGTTTGGGGACGGACCCTGCCCAATCAGCCCCAGCATTTT. This encodes CASSVWGRTLPNQPQHF.

The V call is TRBV12-5, the J call TRBJ2-2; D perhaps matches TRBD1 (6 bases). Looked up from germline, CDR1 is LGHNT and CDR2 is FRNRAP. V dropped 2 bases and J dropped 3 bases, with 13 bases sitting between them. The CDR3 length is 16 residues. Here the CDR3 DNA reads TGTGCTAGTGGTTTGTTAGCAGGGGCCTACACCGGGGAGCTGTTTTTT. It translates to CASGLLAGAYTGELFF.

The chain recombines TRBV2 with TRBJ2-5, with 9 nucleotides matching TRBD1. The length of the CDR3 is 12 residues. Germline V gene data show CDR1 as SNHLY and CDR2 as FYNNEI. The trim removed 6 bases at V and 5 bases at J, leaving 1 base unmatched. CDR3 DNA sequence: TGTGCCAGCAGCGACAGGGGGGAGACCCAGTACTTC. It codes for CASSDRGETQYF.

The chain is built from TRBV2 and TRBJ1-1; tentative D call: TRBD1 (6 bases). The CDR3 length is 15 residues. Germline-derived CDR1 and CDR2 are SNHLY and FYNNEI. Between the trimmed V and J ends, which lost 6 bases and 0 bases, there was a span of 14 bases. CDR3 nucleotide sequence: TGTGCCAGCAGGCCCACAGGGTTCATGAACACTGAAGCTTTCTTT. Residues: CASRPTGFMNTEAFF.

This sequence joins TRBV9 and TRBJ1-2; 8 bases are a match to TRBD1. This CDR3 region has 13 residues. Trimming cost V 1 base and J 7 bases; bases outside gene matches: 3. Germline CDR1 and CDR2: SGDLS and YYNGEE. CDR3 sequence: CASSVSGQGGYTF. As DNA, the CDR3 is TGTGCCAGCAGCGTAAGTGGACAGGGTGGCTACACCTTC.

The gene calls are TRBV19 and TRBJ1-2, with D maybe TRBD1 (5 bases). Trimming stripped 9 bases from V and 4 bases from J, with 9 bases between. The CDR3 loop spans 11 amino acids. CDR1 is LNHDA and CDR2 is SQIVND in the germline V gene (reference sequence). Here the CDR3 DNA reads TGTGCCAGCCAGGGCGCCTATGGCTACACCTTC. It yields the protein CASQGAYGYTF. The complete variable domain, with remaining parts taken from reference TRBV19 and TRBJ1-2, reads DGGITQSPKYLFRKEGQNVTLSCEQNLNHDAMYWYRQDPGQGLRLIYYSQIVNDFQKGDIAEGYSVSREKKESFPLTVTSAQKNPTAFYLCASQGAYGYTFGSGTRLTVV.

V and J are TRBV7-3 and TRBJ1-1; 9 bases fit TRBD1. V lost 6 bases to trimming and J lost 8 bases; unmatched junction nucleotides: 10. The length of the CDR3 is 14 residues. CDR1 SGHTA and CDR2 FQGTGA come from the germline V gene. The CDR3 loop is CASSLVYGTGEAFF. The CDR3 nucleotides read TGTGCCAGCAGTCTCGTGTACGGGACAGGGGAAGCTTTCTTT. Together with reference TRBV7-3 and TRBJ1-1, the CDR3 gives the full variable domain: GAGVSQTPSNKVTEKGKYVELRCDPISGHTALYWYRQSLGQGPEFLIYFQGTGAADDSGLPNDRFFAVRPEGSVSTLKIQRTERGDSAVYLCASSLVYGTGEAFFGQGTRLTVV.

The chain combines TRBV6-1 with TRBJ2-3; D is undetermined. Germline CDR1 and CDR2: MNHNS and SASEGT. This CDR3 spans 13 amino acids. The V and J ends lost 5 bases and 2 bases respectively, with 8 bases between them. CDR3 in DNA: TGTGCCAGCAGTCAACAAGACACAGATACGCAGTATTTT. Translating it yields CASSQQDTDTQYF.

DNA for the CDR3: TGCGCCAGCAGCTTGGCGCCGACTAGCGACTACGAGCAGTACTTC. Amino acids: CASSLAPTSDYEQYF. The gene calls are TRBV5-1 and TRBJ2-7; 8 nucleotides agree with TRBD2. This CDR3 is built from 15 residues. The V gene's germline CDR1 is SGHRS and CDR2 YFSETQ. V shed 0 bases and J 3 bases; nucleotides not matched to a gene: 5.

The rearrangement links TRBV29-1 to TRBJ1-1, with D perhaps matching TRBD1 (5 bases). The CDR3 has 14 residues. CDR1 SQVTM and CDR2 ANQGSEA come from the germline V gene. Trimming took 6 bases from V and 1 from J, leaving 15 bases between them. The CDR3 region is CSVKKEGRNTEAFF. Written as DNA, the CDR3 is TGCAGCGTGAAAAAGGAGGGGAGGAACACTGAAGCTTTCTTT.